These 26 T cell receptor beta chains share one sample of origin, sequenced in a study of T cells in Graves' hyperthyroidism and ophthalmopathy. From RNA transcripts, TCR beta CDR3 regions were amplified. The HTBI primer set was used in a first-round RT-PCR of the TCR CDR3. TCRdb recomputed calls from the multiplex PCR reads with MiXCR, one row per CDR3 protein. Of hundreds of thousands of distinct CDR3 sequences listed, less than 15% are singletons. The sample taken for sequencing was blood. Source of these receptors: a woman under 30 with Graves' hyperthyroidism.

This clonotype was recorded many times. The gene calls are TRBV9 and TRBJ1-2; D is unresolved. The length of the CDR3 is 15 residues. The V end was cut by 0 bases, the J end by 5 bases, with 14 bases between. The germline CDR1 and CDR2 sequences are SGDLS and YYNGEE. The CDR3 sequence: CASSVAGYAEYGYTF. CDR3 nucleotide sequence: TGTGCCAGCAGCGTAGCGGGCTACGCCGAGTATGGCTACACCTTC.

Comment on this clonotype: One end of the junction fails to match germline, which may point to a read error. The gene calls are TRBV5-1 and TRBJ2-7, with D possibly TRBD1 on 5 matching bases. Germline assignment: CDR1 SGHRS and CDR2 YFSETQ. The CDR3 extends over 16 amino acids. The CDR3 DNA sequence: TGCGCTAGCAGAACAAGTCCCGCGACAGCATCCTACGAGCAGTACTTC. The encoded protein is CASRTSPATASYEQYF. The variable domain in full, completed from reference TRBV5-1 and TRBJ2-7, reads KAGVTQTPRYLIKTRGQQVTLSCSPISGHRSVSWYQQTPGQGLQFLFEYFSETQRNKGNFPGRFSGRQFSNSRSEMNVSTLELGDSALYLCASRTSPATASYEQYFGPGTRLTVT.

This clonotype was seen many times. The J gene is TRBJ1-1, the V gene TRBV2, with 7 bases identical to TRBD1. Germline V CDR1 and CDR2: SNHLY, FYNNEI. CDR3 length: 15 amino acids. V gave up 5 bases and J gave up 2 bases; unmatched junction bases: 8. CDR3 amino acids: CASSPRGQINTEAFF. CDR3 coding DNA: TGTGCCAGCAGTCCTAGGGGACAGATCAACACTGAAGCTTTCTTT.

In this sample, this clonotype turned up many times. J is TRBJ2-7 and V is TRBV6-1, with D unresolved. The CDR3 is 14 residues long. Deletions cut 7 bases from V and 3 bases from J, with 16 bases between. Germline V gene data show CDR1 as MNHNS and CDR2 as SASEGT. CDR3 amino acids: CASKSQIGVYEQYF. CDR3 in DNA: TGTGCCAGCAAATCACAGATAGGAGTCTACGAGCAGTACTTC.

This clonotype has a handful of counts. The rearrangement uses TRBV19 and TRBJ2-5, with unresolved D. The germline CDR1 and CDR2 sequences are LNHDA and SQIVND (reference sequence). CDR3 length equals 15 residues. The ends were cut back, 4 bases at V and 1 base at J, with 13 bases in the middle. The CDR3 is CASSNWLQPQETQYF. The CDR3 bases are TGTGCCAGTAGTAACTGGTTGCAGCCCCAAGAGACCCAGTACTTC.

This clonotype showed up many times. The chain links TRBV15 to TRBJ1-5; D is undetermined. Germline lookup yields CDR1 LNHNV and CDR2 YYDKDF (reference sequence). The V end lost 0 bases, the J end lost 0 bases, and 12 bases lay between the germline ends. The CDR3 is 17 residues long. CDR3 nucleotides: TGTGCCACCAGCAGAGAAAATCCAGCTTATAGCAATCAGCCCCAGCATTTT. Protein: CATSRENPAYSNQPQHF.

This clonotype came up a few times. This chain joins TRBV27 and TRBJ2-1; 8 positions agree with TRBD2. CDR3 length equals 13 residues. V shed 1 base, J shed 14 bases, and the junction held 7 bases outside the gene matches. Per the germline V gene, CDR1 is MNHEY and CDR2 is SMNVEV (reference sequence). CDR3 DNA: TGTGCCAGCAGTTTATACCCGGGACTAGAGGAGTTCTTC. Its translation: CASSLYPGLEEFF.

This clonotype was counted many times. This rearrangement joins TRBV12-3 or TRBV12-4 to TRBJ2-2, with a possible D match to TRBD1 (5 bases). V lost 5 bases, J lost 5 bases, and 21 bases lay in between. The CDR3 contains 17 residues. As DNA, the CDR3 is TGTGCCAGCAGTCCGAGGACATTCCGGTGGGAAACCGGGGAGCTGTTTTTT. As protein: CASSPRTFRWETGELFF.

There are many counts of this clonotype. This sequence joins TRBV27 and TRBJ2-4, with 9 bases identical to TRBD1. This CDR3 has 16 residues. V lost 2 bases and J lost 7; bases outside the gene matches: 9. CDR1 MNHEY and CDR2 SMNVEV come from the germline V gene (reference sequence). CDR3 in DNA: TGTGCCAGCAGTTTAGGGCCGGGACAGGGTCGGAACATTCAGTACTTC. As protein: CASSLGPGQGRNIQYF.

The chain employs TRBV6-2 or TRBV6-3 and TRBJ2-3; unclear D gene. V lost 8 bases and J 2 bases, leaving 11 bases between the germline ends. The V gene's germline CDR1 is MNHEY and CDR2 SVGEGT. This CDR3 has 13 residues. The CDR3: CASRWSLTDTQYF. In DNA form, the CDR3 reads TGTGCCAGCCGCTGGTCCCTCACAGATACGCAGTATTTT.

This clonotype was seen at least ten times. The chain couples TRBV7-9 to TRBJ1-5; D not resolved. V was clipped by 5 bases and J by 4 bases, with 12 bases between them. The CDR3 sequence is 14 residues long. CDR1 is SEHNR, CDR2 FQNEAQ, per germline (reference sequence). The CDR3: CASSMTGENQPQHF. CDR3 DNA sequence: TGTGCCAGCAGCATGACTGGGGAAAATCAGCCCCAGCATTTT. Variable domain in full (rest from reference TRBV7-9 and TRBJ1-5): DTGVSQNPRHKITKRGQNVTFRCDPISEHNRLYWYRQTLGQGPEFLTYFQNEAQLEKSRLLSDRFSAERPKGSFSTLEIQRTEQGDSAMYLCASSMTGENQPQHFGDGTRLSIL.

The rearrangement joins TRBV25-1 to TRBJ2-1, with D possibly being TRBD1 or TRBD2 (5 bases each). Germline V gene lookup returns CDR1 MGHDK and CDR2 SYGVNS. This CDR3 has 14 residues. The V end was cut by 6 bases, the J end by 5 bases, with 14 bases between. The CDR3 here is CASSEDSTDNEQFF. In DNA, the CDR3 is TGTGCCAGCAGCGAGGACTCGACAGACAATGAGCAGTTCTTC.

The CDR3 DNA reads TGTGCCAGTAGTTTACGACATCTCAATCAGCCCCAGCATTTT. It codes for CASSLRHLNQPQHF. The chain employs TRBV19 and TRBJ1-5, with unresolved D. Trimming took off 5 bases at V and 3 bases at J, with 11 bases between the two ends. The CDR3 sequence is 14 residues long. Germline V gives CDR1 LNHDA, CDR2 SQIVND (reference sequence).

The chain recombines TRBV5-1 with TRBJ1-4; TRBD1 matches at 7 bases. Losses at the gene ends were 4 bases for V and 4 bases for J; bases not matched to a gene: 1. Germline CDR1 reads SGHRS; CDR2 reads YFSETQ. CDR3 length: 13 amino acids. The CDR3 spells CASSGTDNEKLFF. The CDR3 region has the DNA TGCGCCAGCAGCGGGACAGATAATGAAAAACTGTTTTTT.

This clonotype was counted at least ten times. The J gene is TRBJ1-1, the V gene TRBV14; 11 positions agree with TRBD1. Germline V CDR1 and CDR2: SGHDN, FVKESK. Unmatched junction bases numbered 4, after V lost 4 bases and J lost 6 bases. The CDR3 covers 14 residues. CDR3 nucleotides: TGTGCCAGCAGCCCGGGACAGGGGGGCCCTGAAGCTTTCTTT. Residues: CASSPGQGGPEAFF.

This clonotype was recorded a few times. This chain uses TRBV5-8 with TRBJ2-1, with 8 bases lining up with TRBD2. The germline V gene encodes CDR1 SGHTS and CDR2 YDEGEE. There are 14 residues in the CDR3. V trimming: 2 bases; J trimming: 9 bases; junction bases outside the gene matches: 7. CDR3 sequence reads: CASSLGLAGSEQFF. The CDR3, as DNA: TGTGCCAGCAGCTTAGGCCTAGCGGGTAGTGAGCAGTTCTTC.

This clonotype was observed a few times. The CDR3 is CASSLEGRSSYNEQFF. CDR3 DNA: TGTGCCAGCAGCTTAGAGGGCCGCAGCTCCTACAATGAGCAGTTCTTC. The J gene is TRBJ2-1, the V gene TRBV13; the D is unclear. V was cut by 1 base and J by 0 bases, with 10 bases left in between. There are 16 residues in the CDR3. Germline values: CDR1 PRHDT, CDR2 FYEKMQ (reference sequence).

This clonotype was observed a handful of times. One base away lies a much larger clone, so this may be a sequencing read error. The chain joins TRBV20-1 to TRBJ2-2; D possibly corresponds to TRBD2 (5 bases). Germline CDR1 DFQATT, CDR2 SNEGSKA (reference sequence). Deletions cut 5 bases from V and 1 base from J, with 14 bases between. CDR3 length: 15 residues. CDR3 DNA sequence: TGCAGTGCTCCTGTAGAGGGAAGGAACACCGGGGAGCTGTTTTTT. This encodes CSAPVEGRNTGELFF.

This chain connects TRBV4-3 to TRBJ1-2; maybe TRBD1 (5 bases). There are 16 residues in the CDR3. Germline V gene sequence: CDR1 LGHNA, CDR2 YSLEER. V lost 1 base to trimming and J lost 8 bases, with 20 bases between them. DNA for the CDR3: TGCGCCAGCAGCCAAGGGAGCTTCACAGTGCGGGGCGGCTACACCTTC. Its protein product is CASSQGSFTVRGGYTF.

This clonotype was seen many times. This chain uses TRBV9 with TRBJ2-1, with 8 bases identical to TRBD1. This CDR3 contains 16 residues. The V and J ends lost 3 bases and 10 bases, in that order; junction bases with no gene match: 15. Germline V gene lookup returns CDR1 SGDLS and CDR2 YYNGEE. CDR3 region: CASSGDRGPLQYEQFF. The CDR3 coding sequence is TGTGCCAGCAGCGGCGACAGGGGCCCCCTACAATACGAGCAGTTCTTC.

This clonotype was seen at least ten times. Mismatch with germline at one junction end may stem from a read error. The V and J genes are TRBV30 and TRBJ1-1; no definite D call. This CDR3 is 12 amino acids long. Germline loops: CDR1 GTSNPN, CDR2 SVGIG (reference sequence). Here the CDR3 DNA reads TGTGCTTGGACGACCGGGGAGGCTGAAGCTTTCTTT. It yields the protein CAWTTGEAEAFF.

The sample holds many counts of this clonotype. The V call is TRBV20-1, the J call TRBJ1-1; no clear D. The germline CDR1 and CDR2 sequences are DFQATT and SNEGSKA (reference sequence). The CDR3 has 11 residues. The V end was cut by 3 bases, the J end by 6 bases, with 8 bases between. Written as DNA, the CDR3 is TGCAGTGCTAGTCCGACGGCTGAAGCTTTCTTT. Its translation: CSASPTAEAFF.

This clonotype was seen ten or more times. J is TRBJ2-3 and V is TRBV3-1; D unresolved. The germline CDR1 and CDR2 sequences are LGHDT and YNNKEL (reference sequence). This CDR3 comprises 15 residues. V dropped 3 bases and J dropped 3 bases, with 13 bases sitting between them. The CDR3: CASSHNVIRTDTQYF. The CDR3 DNA sequence: TGTGCCAGCAGCCATAATGTCATACGGACAGATACGCAGTATTTT.

This clonotype was recorded at least ten times. The CDR3 spells CASSAVGGTYEQYF. CDR3 bases: TGTGCCAGCAGTGCCGTTGGGGGAACCTACGAGCAGTACTTC. The chain carries TRBV6-1 and TRBJ2-7; possibly TRBD1 or TRBD2 for D (5 bases each). Germline CDR1 is MNHNS and CDR2 is SASEGT. CDR3 length: 14 residues. The V end lost 4 bases, the J end lost 2 bases, and 12 bases lay between the germline ends.

This clonotype came up once. The chain is built from TRBV6-1 and TRBJ2-2; D uncertain. The CDR3 is 15 residues long. The V gene's germline CDR1 is MNHNS and CDR2 SASEGT. Trimming shortened V by 6 bases and J by 1 base, and 12 bases separated the two germline ends. The CDR3 here is CASRAFLGNTGELFF. CDR3 DNA sequence: TGTGCCAGCAGAGCCTTTTTGGGGAACACCGGGGAGCTGTTTTTT.

This clonotype was seen repeatedly, ten times or more. The chain links TRBV20-1 to TRBJ1-1; no reliable D call. Trimming took off 0 bases at V and 5 bases at J, with 10 bases between the two ends. This CDR3 has 13 residues. The germline V gene has CDR1 DFQATT and CDR2 SNEGSKA (reference sequence). CDR3 sequence reads: CSARDQERTEAFF. DNA for the CDR3: TGCAGTGCTAGAGATCAGGAACGGACTGAAGCTTTCTTT.